This T cell receptor (beta chain) comes out of a study of CD8 T cells in Susac syndrome. It was with random hexamers that roughly 0.5 to 1 ug RNA was reverse transcribed. The authors amplified TCR beta CDR3 across 54 Vbeta and 13 Jbeta using immunoSEQ multiplex PCR. TCRdb processed the immunoSEQ multiplex PCR reads anew with MiXCR; each CDR3 protein has one entry. The repertoire holds about 400,000 distinct CDR3 sequences, with approximately 85% as singletons. Germline V gives CDR1 MGHDK, CDR2 SYGVNS. V was clipped by 4 bases and J by 5 bases, with 11 bases between them. The CDR3 length is 14 residues. The T cells that were sequenced for TCR beta were CD8+ and CD4+ cells from blood.

The specimen was CD8+ T cells from PBMCs. The J gene is TRBJ2-2, the V gene TRBV25-1; D not resolved. This TCR was sampled from a human donor with multiple sclerosis. DNA for the CDR3: TGTGCCAGCAGTGCCCAGCTCGAGACCGGGGAGCTGTTTTTT. Translated: CASSAQLETGELFF.